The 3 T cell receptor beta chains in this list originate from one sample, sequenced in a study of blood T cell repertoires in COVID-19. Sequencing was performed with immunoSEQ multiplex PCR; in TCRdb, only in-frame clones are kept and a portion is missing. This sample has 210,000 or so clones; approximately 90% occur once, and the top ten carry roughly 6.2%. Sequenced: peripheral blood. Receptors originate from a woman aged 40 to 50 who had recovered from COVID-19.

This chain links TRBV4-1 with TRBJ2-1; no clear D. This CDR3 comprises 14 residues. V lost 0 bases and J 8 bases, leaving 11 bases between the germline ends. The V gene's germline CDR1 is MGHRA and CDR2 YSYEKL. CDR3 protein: CASSQEFRVYEQFF. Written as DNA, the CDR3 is TGCGCCAGCAGCCAAGAATTCCGGGTCTATGAGCAGTTCTTC.

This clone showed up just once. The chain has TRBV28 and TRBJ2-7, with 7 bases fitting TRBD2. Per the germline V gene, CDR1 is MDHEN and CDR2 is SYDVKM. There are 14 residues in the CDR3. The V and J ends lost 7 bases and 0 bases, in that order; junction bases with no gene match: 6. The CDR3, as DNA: TGTGCCAGCACCGCGCTAGCGGTCTCCTACGAGCAGTACTTC. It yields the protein CASTALAVSYEQYF.

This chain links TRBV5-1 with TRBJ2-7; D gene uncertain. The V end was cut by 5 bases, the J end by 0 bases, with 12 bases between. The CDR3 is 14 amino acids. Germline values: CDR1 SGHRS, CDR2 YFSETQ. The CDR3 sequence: CASSSSEASYEQYF. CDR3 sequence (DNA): TGCGCCAGCAGTAGTAGTGAGGCCTCCTACGAGCAGTACTTC. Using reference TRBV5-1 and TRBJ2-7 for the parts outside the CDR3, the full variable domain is KAGVTQTPRYLIKTRGQQVTLSCSPISGHRSVSWYQQTPGQGLQFLFEYFSETQRNKGNFPGRFSGRQFSNSRSEMNVSTLELGDSALYLCASSSSEASYEQYFGPGTRLTVT.